These 25 T cell receptor beta chains were all obtained from the same sample, sequenced in a study of blood T cell repertoires in COVID-19. Measured with immunoSEQ multiplex PCR; TCRdb has only the in-frame clones, and not every one. The sample lists about 120,000 clones, 85% to 90% seen once, with about a quarter in the top ten. Input material: peripheral blood. The receptors come from a woman older than 75 with acute or convalescent COVID-19.

The gene calls are TRBV15 and TRBJ2-5; TRBD2 aligns across 8 bases. V was clipped by 5 bases and J by 3 bases; unmatched bases: 8. CDR1 and CDR2 (germline): LNHNV, YYDKDF (reference sequence). The CDR3 runs to 15 residues. The DNA for the CDR3 is TGTGCCACCAGCGGCCGGGGGGGCACGGAAGAGACCCAGTACTTC. Translating it yields CATSGRGGTEETQYF.

CDR3 loop: CASRPRSGGRLDGTGDEQFF. Here the CDR3 DNA reads TGTGCCAGCAGGCCTCGCTCAGGGGGTCGGCTAGACGGGACCGGCGATGAGCAGTTCTTC. The rearrangement joins TRBV2 to TRBJ2-1, with TRBD1 matching over 7 bases. Trimming cost V 6 bases and J 8 bases; bases outside gene matches: 28. This CDR3 spans 20 amino acids. Per germline, CDR1 SNHLY and CDR2 FYNNEI.

The rearrangement links TRBV13 to TRBJ2-3, with D possibly being TRBD2 (5 bases). This CDR3 contains 12 residues. Germline CDR1 and CDR2: PRHDT and FYEKMQ (reference sequence). V was cut by 4 bases and J by 7 bases, with 9 bases left in between. Here the CDR3 reads CASSSGIYTQYF. The CDR3 DNA sequence: TGTGCCAGCAGCTCGGGGATTTATACGCAGTATTTT.

The chain carries TRBV12-3 or TRBV12-4 and TRBJ2-7, with D perhaps matching TRBD1 (6 bases). V was clipped by 4 bases and J by 6 bases, with 10 bases between them. The CDR3 is 12 amino acids. The CDR3, as DNA: TGTGCCAGCAGTTCACAGGGTTGCGAGCAGTACGTC. Translation: CASSSQGCEQYV.

The chain carries TRBV28 and TRBJ1-5; TRBD1 might be the D (6 bases). The germline CDR1 and CDR2 sequences are MDHEN and SYDVKM. This CDR3 is 16 amino acids long. V lost 7 bases to trimming and J lost 4 bases, with 20 bases between them. The CDR3 DNA is TGTGCCAGCACTTCTCGGGGCAGGGGTAGGAATCAGCCCCAGCATTTT. Translated, it gives CASTSRGRGRNQPQHF.

The chain links TRBV19 to TRBJ1-2; perhaps TRBD1 as D (5 bases). The germline V gene encodes CDR1 LNHDA and CDR2 SQIVND (reference sequence). The CDR3 consists of 14 residues. Trimming shortened V by 3 bases and J by 5 bases, and 13 bases separated the two germline ends. The CDR3 region is CASSISPGDYGYTF. CDR3 DNA: TGTGCCAGTAGTATTAGTCCGGGGGATTATGGCTACACCTTC.

The genes are TRBV18 and TRBJ1-1, with 8 bases fitting TRBD1. Germline CDR1 is KGHSH and CDR2 is LQKENI. V dropped 3 bases and J dropped 8; count of bases not matched to a gene: 5. The CDR3 loop spans 13 amino acids. The CDR3 nucleotides read TGTGCCAGCTCACCCAACACAGGGGGGGAAGCTTTCTTT. Amino acid sequence: CASSPNTGGEAFF.

The genes are TRBV18 and TRBJ1-1; TRBD1 is a possible D gene (5 bases). The CDR3 length is 14 residues. V gave up 3 bases and J gave up 6 bases, with 14 bases separating them. The germline V gene has CDR1 KGHSH and CDR2 LQKENI. CDR3 nucleotide sequence: TGTGCCAGCTCACCTTCGGGGGGGGATGCTGAAGCTTTCTTT. Its translation: CASSPSGGDAEAFF.

This chain connects TRBV20-1 to TRBJ1-1; D is perhaps TRBD1 (5 bases). Between the trimmed V and J ends, which lost 6 bases and 7 bases, there was a span of 12 bases. The CDR3 runs 11 residues. CDR1 is DFQATT and CDR2 is SNEGSKA in the germline V gene (reference sequence). The CDR3 DNA is TGCAGTGCCAACCGGGGGGATGAAGCTTTCTTT. Translating it yields CSANRGDEAFF.

The chain joins TRBV5-1 to TRBJ1-5; D unclear. The germline V and J ends were trimmed by 7 bases and 5 bases, with 16 bases remaining between them. The length of the CDR3 is 14 residues. Germline loops: CDR1 SGHRS, CDR2 YFSETQ. The CDR3 nucleotides are TGCGCCAGCCGACTCGACGCCCTTCATCAGCCCCAGCATTTT. Translating it yields CASRLDALHQPQHF.

J is TRBJ1-5 and V is TRBV3-1 (or the pseudogene TRBV3-2); D gene uncertain. From germline, CDR1 is LGHDT and CDR2 YNNKEL (reference sequence). V was cut by 0 bases and J by 5 bases, with 5 bases left in between. This CDR3 region has 13 residues. The CDR3 spells CASSQDLDQPQHF. The CDR3 bases are TGTGCCAGCAGCCAAGATTTAGATCAGCCCCAGCATTTT.

This chain connects TRBV11-2 to TRBJ2-2; tentatively, D is TRBD2 (5 bases). Trimming removed 4 bases at V and 9 bases at J, with 18 bases between. CDR1 and CDR2 (germline): SGHAT, FQNNGV. CDR3 size: 15 residues. The CDR3 loop reads CASSSGSEGFRELFF. The CDR3 DNA reads as TGTGCCAGCAGCTCCGGTTCCGAGGGCTTCAGGGAGCTGTTTTTT.

The chain couples TRBV2 to TRBJ1-2; D is unresolved. The CDR3 has 15 residues. Trimming stripped 6 bases from V and 14 bases from J, with 28 bases between. The germline V gene has CDR1 SNHLY and CDR2 FYNNEI. CDR3 sequence reads: CASRARGPVFMVGTF. For the CDR3, the DNA is TGTGCCAGCAGGGCTCGAGGTCCCGTCTTTATGGTTGGAACCTTC. Full variable domain (missing parts from reference TRBV2 and TRBJ1-2): EPEVTQTPSHQVTQMGQEVILRCVPISNHLYFYWYRQILGQKVEFLVSFYNNEISEKSEIFDDQFSVERPDGSNFTLKIRSTKLEDSAMYFCASRARGPVFMVGTFGSGTRLTVV.

The chain uses TRBV29-1 and TRBJ1-2, with 8 bases aligning to TRBD1. Germline V gene sequence: CDR1 SQVTM, CDR2 ANQGSEA. The CDR3 runs to 11 residues. V shed 7 bases, J shed 4 bases, and the junction held 2 bases outside the gene matches. CDR3 nucleotide sequence: TGCAGCGCGGGACAGGTCTATGGCTACACCTTC. The encoded protein is CSAGQVYGYTF.

This clone has only a few counts. V gene TRBV7-2 combines with J gene TRBJ2-5, with TRBD2 identical over 7 bases. Germline assignment: CDR1 SGHTA and CDR2 FQGNSA. This CDR3 comprises 15 residues. Trimming cost V 5 bases and J 7 bases; bases outside gene matches: 13. The CDR3 nucleotides read TGTGCCAGCAGCCCATCGAGCGGGGTGGGGGGGACCCAGTACTTC. Amino acid sequence: CASSPSSGVGGTQYF.

V and J are TRBV29-1 and TRBJ1-3; 9 positions agree with TRBD1. In germline, CDR1 is SQVTM, CDR2 ANQGSEA. This CDR3 contains 15 residues. J lost 2 bases, V lost 3 bases, and 5 bases had no gene match. The CDR3 is CSVDLRQGAGNTIYF. The DNA for the CDR3 is TGCAGCGTTGACCTAAGACAGGGGGCTGGAAACACCATATATTTT.

The chain couples TRBV28 to TRBJ1-1, with D possibly matching TRBD1 (6 bases). The CDR3 loop spans 15 amino acids. Per germline, CDR1 MDHEN and CDR2 SYDVKM. V gave up 6 bases and J gave up 7 bases, with 21 bases separating them. The CDR3 sequence is CASSTKTGLLVEAFF. In DNA form, the CDR3 reads TGTGCCAGCAGCACAAAGACAGGTCTCCTCGTTGAAGCTTTCTTT.

V gene TRBV5-1 combines with J gene TRBJ1-6; D unresolved. Germline V gives CDR1 SGHRS, CDR2 YFSETQ. CDR3 length: 15 residues. Trimming took off 2 bases at V and 5 bases at J, with 11 bases between the two ends. This CDR3 is CASSFVGSDNSPLHF. DNA for the CDR3: TGCGCCAGCAGCTTCGTTGGGAGCGATAATTCACCCCTCCACTTT.

V usage is TRBV12-3 or TRBV12-4 and J usage is TRBJ1-2, with 7 bases that match TRBD1. Trimming at V came to 7 bases and at J to 7 bases, leaving 9 bases not matched to a gene. This CDR3 has 13 residues. Written as DNA, the CDR3 is TGTGCCAGCATTGTATCAGGGGGGTTTGGCTACACCTTC. Amino acid sequence: CASIVSGGFGYTF.

The chain couples TRBV7-2 to TRBJ1-5; 7 positions match TRBD1. This CDR3 spans 14 amino acids. Trimming took 5 bases from V and 3 from J; bases not matched to a gene: 4. Per the germline V gene, CDR1 is SGHTA and CDR2 is FQGNSA. The CDR3 DNA sequence: TGTGCCAGCAGCCGGGGACAGCTCAATCAGCCCCAGCATTTT. This encodes CASSRGQLNQPQHF.

The V gene is TRBV5-8, the J gene TRBJ2-5; D is perhaps TRBD1 (8 bases). Trimming shortened V by 4 bases and J by 4 bases, and 20 bases separated the two germline ends. The V gene's germline CDR1 is SGHTS and CDR2 YDEGEE. CDR3 size: 16 residues. This chain's CDR3 is CASSRGQGGKRETQYF. The CDR3 DNA sequence: TGTGCCAGCAGCCGCGGACAGGGAGGGAAGCGAGAGACCCAGTACTTC. Looking up the rest from reference TRBV5-8 and TRBJ2-5 gives the full variable domain: EAGVTQSPTHLIKTRGQQATLRCSPISGHTSVYWYQQALGLGLQFLLWYDEGEERNRGNFPPRFSGRQFPNYSSELNVNALELEDSALYLCASSRGQGGKRETQYFGPGTRLLVL.

The rearrangement joins TRBV5-1 to TRBJ1-6; 7 positions agree with TRBD1. Losses at the gene ends were 2 bases for V and 10 bases for J; bases not matched to a gene: 6. The CDR3 has 14 amino acids. The V gene's germline CDR1 is SGHRS and CDR2 YFSETQ. The CDR3 loop is CASSFGQVLSPLHF. The CDR3 region has the DNA TGCGCCAGCAGCTTTGGACAGGTTTTGTCACCCCTCCACTTT.

This chain links TRBV6-5 with TRBJ2-3; no reliable D call. Trimming pared 0 bases from V and 5 bases from J, leaving 12 bases between. This CDR3 is 15 amino acids long. The V gene's germline CDR1 is MNHEY and CDR2 SVGAGI. Here the CDR3 DNA reads TGTGCCAGCAGTTACTCGTTCGTACGGTTAGATACGCAGTATTTT. It yields the protein CASSYSFVRLDTQYF.

This rearrangement joins TRBV6-5 to TRBJ1-1; 7 bases are shared with TRBD1. The CDR3 is made up of 15 amino acids. CDR1 is MNHEY and CDR2 is SVGAGI in the germline V gene. The V gene end was trimmed by 2 bases and the J gene end by 6 bases; junction bases not matched to a gene: 9. The CDR3 protein is CASSYQGVFPAEAFF. In DNA, the CDR3 is TGTGCCAGCAGTTACCAGGGGGTGTTCCCCGCTGAAGCTTTCTTT.

This clone appeared a few times. The rearrangement links TRBV18 to TRBJ2-1; TRBD2 is a possible D gene (5 bases). The germline V and J ends were trimmed by 3 bases and 6 bases, with 12 bases remaining between them. Germline assignment: CDR1 KGHSH and CDR2 LQKENI. The CDR3 has 14 residues. CDR3 sequence reads: CASSPSTIINEQFF. The CDR3 DNA reads as TGTGCCAGCTCACCTTCGACTATTATCAATGAGCAGTTCTTC.